The 27 T cell receptor beta chains below come from one sample, sequenced in a study of T-cell memory formation after mild COVID-19. TCRdb re-derived calls from the 5' RACE reads in MiXCR, one entry per CDR3 protein. The sample comprises some 300,000 distinct CDR3 sequences, 20% of which are singletons, and 21% rests with the top ten. The sequenced sample was PBMCs or a T cell subset sorted from them (not recorded which). The receptors here all came from a man younger than 35 who had mild COVID-19 (a few samples of this study predate the infection). Cell type and time point are not known.

This clonotype occurred a few times. The chain employs TRBV7-3 and TRBJ1-4; D is unclear. Trimming shortened V by 5 bases and J by 2 bases, and 12 bases separated the two germline ends. Germline-derived CDR1 and CDR2 are SGHTA and FQGTGA. CDR3 size: 15 residues. The CDR3 loop reads CASSLTTGTNEKLFF. CDR3 nucleotide sequence: TGTGCCAGCAGCCTCACGACGGGCACTAATGAAAAACTGTTTTTT.

This clonotype was detected ten times or more. This rearrangement joins TRBV24-1 to TRBJ2-3; D is possibly TRBD1 (6 bases). Deletions cut 1 base from V and 3 bases from J, with 10 bases between. Germline loops: CDR1 KGHDR, CDR2 SFDVKD. The CDR3 runs 15 residues. The CDR3 region has the DNA TGTGCCACCAGTGATTTCGCGCAGGGGACAGATACGCAGTATTTT. It translates to CATSDFAQGTDTQYF.

This clonotype has more than one count but fewer than ten. V is TRBV7-3 and J is TRBJ1-1; TRBD1 agrees at 7 bases. Losses at the gene ends were 5 bases for V and 3 bases for J; bases not matched to a gene: 6. The CDR3 is made up of 14 amino acids. From germline, CDR1 is SGHTA and CDR2 FQGTGA. CDR3 residues: CASSTGQAYTEAFF. Here the CDR3 DNA reads TGTGCCAGCAGCACCGGACAGGCGTACACTGAAGCTTTCTTT.

The chain uses TRBV13 and TRBJ2-4; D call uncertain. CDR1 and CDR2 (germline): PRHDT, FYEKMQ (reference sequence). The CDR3 is made up of 12 amino acids. V lost 1 base and J 8 bases, leaving 6 bases between the germline ends. The CDR3 reads CASSLARDIQYF. The CDR3 nucleotides read TGTGCCAGCAGCTTAGCTAGGGACATTCAGTACTTC.

The DNA for the CDR3 is TGTGCCAGCAGCCAAGATCGGGCGCCGAGCGGCACTGAAGCTTTCTTT. This gives the protein CASSQDRAPSGTEAFF. This chain joins TRBV3-1 and TRBJ1-1; D remains unclear. The CDR3 sequence is 16 residues long. Germline V gives CDR1 LGHDT, CDR2 YNNKEL (reference sequence). Trimming stripped 0 bases from V and 4 bases from J, with 15 bases between.

In its sample, this clonotype was seen a few times. The chain recombines TRBV29-1 with TRBJ2-3; perhaps TRBD1 as D (5 bases). CDR3 length equals 9 residues. V lost 6 bases and J lost 9, with 7 bases in between. Germline lookup yields CDR1 SQVTM and CDR2 ANQGSEA. This CDR3 reads CSVGPTQYF. The CDR3 DNA reads as TGCAGCGTGGGGCCCACGCAGTATTTT.

This clonotype was seen only a few times. V is TRBV7-9 and J is TRBJ2-2; 7 bases are shared with TRBD1. This CDR3 has 18 residues. Germline V CDR1 and CDR2: SEHNR, FQNEAQ (reference sequence). Losses at the gene ends were 3 bases for V and 5 bases for J; bases not matched to a gene: 15. The CDR3 loop reads CASSFGPSRGPRTGELFF. CDR3 nucleotide sequence: TGTGCCAGCAGCTTTGGCCCTTCGAGGGGGCCGAGGACCGGGGAGCTGTTTTTT. The full variable domain, in which reference TRBV7-9 and TRBJ2-2 provide the parts outside the CDR3, is DTGVSQNPRHKITKRGQNVTFRCDPISEHNRLYWYRQTLGQGPEFLTYFQNEAQLEKSRLLSDRFSAERPKGSFSTLEIQRTEQGDSAMYLCASSFGPSRGPRTGELFFGEGSRLTVL.

The chain is built from TRBV10-3 and TRBJ2-2, with 7 bases fitting TRBD2. With 5 bases clipped from V and 1 base from J, the junction kept 10 bases outside the gene matches. The CDR3 has 17 amino acids. The germline V gene encodes CDR1 ENHRY and CDR2 SYGVKD. The CDR3 bases are TGTGCCATCAGTTGGGACTATACCCGCGGGAACACCGGGGAGCTGTTTTTT. It codes for CAISWDYTRGNTGELFF.

This chain connects TRBV10-3 to TRBJ2-7, with D maybe TRBD2 (6 bases). This CDR3 spans 14 amino acids. The germline V gene has CDR1 ENHRY and CDR2 SYGVKD. V shed 0 bases and J shed 2 bases, with 8 bases lying between them. This chain's CDR3 is CAISESTGAYEQYV. The CDR3 nucleotides read TGTGCCATCAGTGAGTCGACGGGGGCCTACGAGCAGTACGTC.

The chain carries TRBV4-3 and TRBJ2-3; D unclear. V lost 1 base and J 4 bases, leaving 9 bases between the germline ends. This CDR3 is 14 amino acids long. Germline V CDR1 and CDR2: LGHNA, YSLEER. Here the CDR3 DNA reads TGCGCCAGCAGCCAAGGGGTCGCCGCAGATACGCAGTATTTT. Translating gives CASSQGVAADTQYF.

Written as DNA, the CDR3 is TGTGCCAGCAGCGTAGCTGACAGGGGAAGCTCACCCCTCCACTTT. Translated, it gives CASSVADRGSSPLHF. J is TRBJ1-6 and V is TRBV9; 8 bases fit TRBD1. This CDR3 spans 15 amino acids. V lost 0 bases to trimming and J lost 10 bases; unmatched junction nucleotides: 6. The germline V gene has CDR1 SGDLS and CDR2 YYNGEE.

This clonotype came up a few times. The genes are TRBV11-2 and TRBJ1-1; D uncertain. The CDR3 spans 16 residues. Trimming shortened V by 5 bases and J by 0 bases, and 16 bases separated the two germline ends. From germline, CDR1 is SGHAT and CDR2 FQNNGV. The CDR3: CASSPLRSTLNTEAFF. DNA of the CDR3: TGTGCCAGCAGCCCCTTGAGATCCACACTGAACACTGAAGCTTTCTTT.

This clonotype was detected ten times or more. V usage is TRBV5-1 and J usage is TRBJ2-3; possible D gene TRBD2, 6 bases. Germline V gene data show CDR1 as SGHRS and CDR2 as YFSETQ. This CDR3 comprises 15 residues. V lost 0 bases, J lost 1 base, and 9 bases lay in between. The CDR3 reads CASSLVPGGTDTQYF. For the CDR3, the DNA is TGCGCCAGCAGCTTGGTTCCGGGGGGCACAGATACGCAGTATTTT.

This clonotype was counted many times. V and J are TRBV5-1 and TRBJ2-3; D not resolved. CDR1 and CDR2 (germline): SGHRS, YFSETQ. V shed 0 bases and J shed 2 bases, with 19 bases lying between them. The CDR3 loop spans 18 amino acids. CDR3 in amino acids: CASSLAIHSDPATDTQYF. In DNA form, the CDR3 reads TGCGCCAGCAGCTTGGCCATTCACTCCGACCCAGCCACAGATACGCAGTATTTT.

The chain uses TRBV12-5 and TRBJ1-2, with 9 bases lining up with TRBD1. This CDR3 has 12 amino acids. Per the germline V gene, CDR1 is LGHNT and CDR2 is FRNRAP. With 9 bases clipped from V and 2 bases from J, the junction kept 1 base outside the gene matches. This CDR3 reads CASGTGNYGYTF. The DNA of the CDR3 is TGTGCTAGCGGGACAGGGAACTATGGCTACACCTTC.

This clonotype was seen more than once but under ten times. The chain couples TRBV4-2 to TRBJ2-3; TRBD2 aligns across 7 bases. The CDR3 totals 16 residues. V shed 4 bases and J 2 bases; nucleotides not matched to a gene: 9. From germline, CDR1 is LGHNA and CDR2 YNFKEQ. This CDR3 reads CASSLQSGDLTDTQYF. The CDR3 region has the DNA TGTGCCAGCAGCCTCCAGAGCGGGGATCTCACAGATACGCAGTATTTT.

This clonotype was detected a few times. CDR3 loop: CASSPLRCYNEQFF. CDR3 coding DNA: TGCGCCAGCAGTCCCCTGAGGTGCTACAATGAGCAGTTCTTC. J is TRBJ2-1 and V is TRBV23-1; unclear D gene. TRBV23-1 is an ORF, and what it does is uncertain. V was pared by 4 bases and J by 3 bases, with 10 bases between. The CDR3 runs 14 residues.

This chain connects TRBV20-1 to TRBJ2-3; 10 positions match TRBD2. The CDR3 is made up of 15 amino acids. Losses at the gene ends were 6 bases for V and 2 bases for J; bases not matched to a gene: 8. Per the germline V gene, CDR1 is DFQATT and CDR2 is SNEGSKA (reference sequence). CDR3 in DNA: TGCAGTGCCCCTAGCGGGGGAGGGTTCACAGATACGCAGTATTTT. Its translation is CSAPSGGGFTDTQYF.

The CDR3 DNA sequence: TGTGCCAGCAGCTTATCAGGGGGCGATGAAAAACTGTTTTTT. Amino acids: CASSLSGGDEKLFF. The V and J genes are TRBV7-3 and TRBJ1-4; 8 bases are shared with TRBD1. The CDR3 runs 14 residues. V shed 2 bases and J 6 bases; nucleotides not matched to a gene: 2. CDR1 and CDR2 from the germline V gene are SGHTA and FQGTGA.

In this sample, this clonotype turned up a few times. The chain has TRBV18 and TRBJ2-7; no clear D gene. The CDR3 consists of 13 residues. Trimming removed 0 bases from V and 0 bases from J, with 3 bases in between. Germline V gives CDR1 KGHSH, CDR2 LQKENI. CDR3 bases: TGTGCCAGCTCACCACCTAGCTCCTACGAGCAGTACTTC. The encoded protein is CASSPPSSYEQYF.

The chain recombines TRBV28 with TRBJ2-6; no definite D call. In germline, CDR1 is MDHEN, CDR2 SYDVKM. V lost 1 base to trimming and J lost 0 bases, with 7 bases between them. This CDR3 contains 16 residues. CDR3 residues: CASSLLAPSGANVLTF. The CDR3 nucleotides are TGTGCCAGCAGTTTATTGGCACCCTCTGGGGCCAACGTCCTGACTTTC.

This clonotype was counted between two and nine times. V and J are TRBV7-2 and TRBJ1-1; no reliable D call. V was cut by 1 base and J by 4 bases, with 10 bases left in between. Germline V gives CDR1 SGHTA, CDR2 FQGNSA. This CDR3 contains 14 residues. The CDR3 nucleotides read TGTGCCAGCAGCTTAGGGCGTTCCTTCACTGAAGCTTTCTTT. Residues: CASSLGRSFTEAFF.

This clonotype appeared a few times. The chain recombines TRBV4-3 with TRBJ1-2, with TRBD1 matching 8 bases. The CDR3 has 15 amino acids. V lost 0 bases, J lost 7 bases, and 7 bases stayed unmatched. Germline values: CDR1 LGHNA, CDR2 YSLEER. CDR3 sequence: CASSQEFQGAFGYTF. CDR3 in DNA: TGCGCCAGCAGCCAAGAGTTTCAGGGGGCCTTTGGCTACACCTTC.

The V call is TRBV5-5, the J call TRBJ2-1, with no clear D. From germline, CDR1 is SGHKS and CDR2 YYEKEE (reference sequence). This CDR3 is built from 15 residues. V lost 0 bases and J lost 2, with 9 bases in between. CDR3 amino acids: CASSLAPPPYNEQFF. The DNA of the CDR3 is TGTGCCAGCAGCTTGGCACCCCCCCCCTACAATGAGCAGTTCTTC.

The chain carries TRBV4-3 and TRBJ2-3; 7 bases map to TRBD2. Germline-derived CDR1 and CDR2 are LGHNA and YSLEER. V was pared by 4 bases and J by 2 bases, with 9 bases of the junction left unmatched. The CDR3 has 16 amino acids. CDR3 coding DNA: TGCGCCAGCAGCCTTGCGGGGGACCGACTCACAGATACGCAGTATTTT. Its protein is CASSLAGDRLTDTQYF.

The CDR3 region has the DNA TGTGCCTGGAGCCTACTCCGGGACAGGGCGTTTGGTCATGAAAAACTGTTTTTT. It yields the protein CAWSLLRDRAFGHEKLFF. V is TRBV30 and J is TRBJ1-4; 9 bases align to TRBD1. Germline CDR1 and CDR2: GTSNPN and SVGIG (reference sequence). The V gene end was trimmed by 3 bases and the J gene end by 6 bases; junction bases not matched to a gene: 17. This CDR3 is 18 amino acids long.

This clonotype was observed a few times. The chain recombines TRBV5-1 with TRBJ1-1, with unresolved D. Germline V gene sequence: CDR1 SGHRS, CDR2 YFSETQ. The CDR3 totals 14 residues. The ends were cut back, 2 bases at V and 2 bases at J, with 10 bases in the middle. Here the CDR3 DNA reads TGCGCCAGCAGCTTCACCGGGCAAAACACTGAAGCTTTCTTT. This sequence encodes CASSFTGQNTEAFF.